The entry that follows covers one T cell receptor (beta chain) sequence. V shed 5 bases and J 4 bases; nucleotides not matched to a gene: 8. The CDR3 covers 16 residues. Germline lookup yields CDR1 SGHVS and CDR2 FNYEAQ. This sample is drawn from a study of blood T cell repertoires in COVID-19. Study background: Acute and convalescent COVID-19 samples came from the United States, Italy and Spain. T cells, B-cell-depleted T cells, or PBMCs supplied cDNA or gDNA.

In the study's own analysis: The assay estimated nucleated cells by amplifying reference gene primers. Here immunoSEQ multiplex PCR was the method, and the copy in TCRdb shows in-frame clones only, minus some. V and J calls and clone size are copied from that table; D and trimming were computed from the DNA. Of around 170,000 clones in the sample, 90% are singletons; the top ten hold 0.5% to 0.65%. Input material: peripheral blood. The receptor was derived from a man between 50 and 59 years old with acute or convalescent COVID-19. The chain employs TRBV7-6 and TRBJ2-2, with TRBD1 matching 9 bases. CDR3 sequence: CASSLTQGAGTGELFF. In nucleotides, the CDR3 is TGTGCCAGCAGCCTAACACAGGGGGCGGGCACCGGGGAGCTGTTTTTT.